What follows are 20 T cell receptor beta chains derived from one specimen sequenced in a study of T-cell memory formation after mild COVID-19. TCRdb re-analysed the 5' RACE reads in MiXCR, keeping a single row per CDR3 protein. The sample contains roughly 500,000 distinct CDR3 sequences, roughly 22% of which appear only once. Sequenced: PBMCs or a T cell subset sorted from them (not recorded which). The receptors were gathered from an adult woman who had mild COVID-19 (a few samples of this study predate the infection). Cell type and time point are not known.

This clonotype was seen a few times. The chain recombines TRBV27 with TRBJ1-1; D ambiguous. This CDR3 spans 16 amino acids. The germline CDR1 and CDR2 sequences are MNHEY and SMNVEV (reference sequence). V shed 0 bases and J shed 1 base, with 12 bases lying between them. The CDR3 protein is CASSLSVPTQNTEAFF. DNA for the CDR3: TGTGCCAGCAGTTTATCGGTTCCGACGCAGAACACTGAAGCTTTCTTT.

The gene calls are TRBV24-1 and TRBJ1-5; the D is unclear. V lost 6 bases to trimming and J lost 16 bases, with 15 bases between them. CDR3 length equals 11 residues. Germline assignment: CDR1 KGHDR and CDR2 SFDVKD. The CDR3 protein is CATSLKQSFHF. CDR3 nucleotide sequence: TGTGCCACCAGTCTTAAACAGAGTTTTCATTTT.

The gene calls are TRBV7-9 and TRBJ1-5, with 7 positions matching TRBD1. CDR3 length: 15 residues. The V segment lost 5 bases and the J segment 0 bases; nucleotides outside the gene matches: 4. Germline assignment: CDR1 SEHNR and CDR2 FQNEAQ (reference sequence). The CDR3 loop reads CASSKTGNSNQPQHF. In nucleotides, the CDR3 is TGTGCCAGCAGCAAGACAGGGAATAGCAATCAGCCCCAGCATTTT.

This clonotype was counted between two and nine times. The chain carries TRBV12-3 or TRBV12-4 and TRBJ2-1, with a possible D match to TRBD1 (6 bases). Trimming cost V 1 base and J 9 bases, with 10 bases left between them. The CDR3 consists of 13 residues. The CDR3 reads CASSLVRGGEQFF. Here the CDR3 DNA reads TGTGCCAGCAGTTTAGTGAGAGGGGGTGAGCAGTTCTTC.

The V gene is TRBV29-1, the J gene TRBJ1-2, with D possibly TRBD1 on 5 matching bases. The CDR3 consists of 18 residues. Germline V gene lookup returns CDR1 SQVTM and CDR2 ANQGSEA. The germline V and J ends were trimmed by 0 bases and 4 bases, with 24 bases remaining between them. DNA for the CDR3: TGCAGCGTTGAAGATCACCCCCTGGACGGCGGGGCGACCTATGGCTACACCTTC. Protein product: CSVEDHPLDGGATYGYTF.

This clonotype turned up a few times. The gene calls are TRBV7-2 and TRBJ2-3; D might be TRBD2 (6 bases). Germline CDR1 and CDR2: SGHTA and FQGNSA. The V gene lost 1 base and the J gene lost 1 base, with 12 bases spanning the gap. The CDR3 loop spans 16 amino acids. This CDR3 is CASSLVGGVGTDTQYF. The CDR3 bases are TGTGCCAGCAGCTTAGTCGGCGGGGTCGGCACAGATACGCAGTATTTT.

This chain joins TRBV28 and TRBJ2-2; no reliable D call. The germline V and J ends were trimmed by 6 bases and 1 base, with 9 bases remaining between them. The CDR3 is 14 amino acids. Germline lookup yields CDR1 MDHEN and CDR2 SYDVKM. The DNA for the CDR3 is TGTGCCAGCAGCCTTCAGATGAACACCGGGGAGCTGTTTTTT. Translation: CASSLQMNTGELFF.

This clonotype was seen more than once but under ten times. In DNA form, the CDR3 reads TGTGCCAGCAGCTACCGAGGACACAACCTTCAGCCCCAGCATTTT. Translation gives CASSYRGHNLQPQHF. The chain couples TRBV5-6 to TRBJ1-5, with D possibly being TRBD1 (5 bases). This CDR3 contains 15 residues. Trimming pared 3 bases from V and 6 bases from J, leaving 16 bases between. The V gene's germline CDR1 is SGHDT and CDR2 YYEEEE.

The chain has TRBV30 and TRBJ2-7, with 7 bases fitting TRBD2. The CDR3 is made up of 13 amino acids. Germline CDR1 GTSNPN, CDR2 SVGIG (reference sequence). Trimming at V came to 0 bases and at J to 2 bases, leaving 1 base not matched to a gene. The chain's CDR3 is CAWSVGTTYEQYF. The CDR3, as DNA: TGTGCCTGGAGTGTAGGGACTACCTACGAGCAGTACTTC.

V and J are TRBV7-6 and TRBJ2-2; TRBD2 matches at 14 bases. Germline CDR1 is SGHVS and CDR2 is FNYEAQ. CDR3 length: 19 residues. V shed 2 bases and J 5 bases; nucleotides not matched to a gene: 10. CDR3 sequence: CASSLKEPGLAGETGELFF. CDR3 bases: TGTGCCAGCAGCTTAAAAGAGCCGGGACTAGCGGGAGAAACCGGGGAGCTGTTTTTT.

This sequence joins TRBV7-6 and TRBJ2-5; D is ambiguous. The CDR3 contains 13 residues. Trimming shortened V by 3 bases and J by 1 base, and 6 bases separated the two germline ends. Germline CDR1 reads SGHVS; CDR2 reads FNYEAQ. CDR3 in DNA: TGTGCCAGCAGCTTCGCATCCCAAGAGACCCAGTACTTC. It translates to CASSFASQETQYF.

This clonotype was observed a few times. This rearrangement joins TRBV12-3 or TRBV12-4 to TRBJ1-4; a possible D gene is TRBD1 (6 bases). There are 16 residues in the CDR3. V lost 5 bases and J lost 4, with 17 bases in between. The CDR3 nucleotides read TGTGCCAGCAGTGGTGGGGGGGGCCATGGTAATGAAAAACTGTTTTTT. Its protein product is CASSGGGGHGNEKLFF.

The chain uses TRBV20-1 and TRBJ2-1, with TRBD2 as a possible D gene (6 bases). V lost 6 bases and J lost 6, with 24 bases in between. The CDR3 has 16 amino acids. Germline assignment: CDR1 DFQATT and CDR2 SNEGSKA (reference sequence). For the CDR3, the DNA is TGCAGTGCCACATATCGCGGGACCTCGACCCTCAATGAGCAGTTCTTC. Translating gives CSATYRGTSTLNEQFF.

A few counts support this clonotype. The rearrangement links TRBV20-1 to TRBJ1-1, with a weak D call TRBD1 (5 bases). The CDR3 is made up of 13 amino acids. Germline V gene lookup returns CDR1 DFQATT and CDR2 SNEGSKA (reference sequence). Deletions cut 3 bases from V and 0 bases from J, with 8 bases between. CDR3 in amino acids: CSARWGVNTEAFF. The CDR3 region has the DNA TGCAGTGCTAGGTGGGGGGTGAACACTGAAGCTTTCTTT.

This chain connects TRBV7-2 to TRBJ1-5, with 7 bases lining up with TRBD1. CDR1 and CDR2 (germline): SGHTA, FQGNSA. CDR3 length: 14 amino acids. The trim removed 5 bases at V and 6 bases at J, leaving 7 bases unmatched. In DNA form, the CDR3 reads TGTGCCAGCAGCGATGACAGGGCCTTTCAGCCCCAGCATTTT. Translated: CASSDDRAFQPQHF.

This clonotype has only a few counts. The V call is TRBV20-1, the J call TRBJ2-1; TRBD2 matches 11 bases. V dropped 7 bases and J dropped 4; count of bases not matched to a gene: 6. The CDR3 has 14 amino acids. The germline V gene has CDR1 DFQATT and CDR2 SNEGSKA (reference sequence). This CDR3 is CSVPGLAVYNEQFF. CDR3 nucleotides: TGCAGTGTCCCGGGACTAGCGGTATACAATGAGCAGTTCTTC.

This clonotype occurred a few times. The genes are TRBV10-3 and TRBJ2-7; either TRBD1 or TRBD2 may fit D (5 bases each). The CDR3 is 15 residues long. CDR1 ENHRY and CDR2 SYGVKD come from the germline V gene. V lost 5 bases and J 1 base, leaving 15 bases between the germline ends. The DNA for the CDR3 is TGTGCCATCAGTCCGAGGGGCGGGTCTTCCTACGAGCAGTACTTC. The encoded protein is CAISPRGGSSYEQYF.

A few counts support this clonotype. The V and J genes are TRBV7-9 and TRBJ2-1, with D possibly matching TRBD2 (7 bases). Trimming took off 8 bases at V and 7 bases at J, with 15 bases between the two ends. The CDR3 extends over 13 amino acids. CDR1 and CDR2 from the germline V gene are SEHNR and FQNEAQ (reference sequence). The CDR3 DNA reads TGTGCCAGCCCCAGGGGCGGGGGTAATGAGCAGTTCTTC. It specifies CASPRGGGNEQFF. Using reference TRBV7-9 and TRBJ2-1 for the parts outside the CDR3, the full variable domain is DTGVSQNPRHKITKRGQNVTFRCDPISEHNRLYWYRQTLGQGPEFLTYFQNEAQLEKSRLLSDRFSAERPKGSFSTLEIQRTEQGDSAMYLCASPRGGGNEQFFGPGTRLTVL.

In this sample, this clonotype turned up a few times. The genes are TRBV5-1 and TRBJ2-3; D call uncertain. Looked up from germline, CDR1 is SGHRS and CDR2 is YFSETQ. V dropped 2 bases and J dropped 4 bases, with 14 bases sitting between them. This CDR3 contains 15 residues. CDR3 DNA sequence: TGCGCCAGCAGCTTCCATCCCGGAGTCTCAGATACGCAGTATTTT. Protein product: CASSFHPGVSDTQYF.

V usage is TRBV27 and J usage is TRBJ2-1; TRBD2 matches at 8 bases. The trim removed 5 bases at V and 9 bases at J, leaving 15 bases unmatched. Germline loops: CDR1 MNHEY, CDR2 SMNVEV (reference sequence). The CDR3 has 16 residues. The CDR3 region has the DNA TGTGCCAGCAGTCCGCGGGGGATAGCGGGATGGGTTGAGCAGTTCTTC. Amino acids: CASSPRGIAGWVEQFF.